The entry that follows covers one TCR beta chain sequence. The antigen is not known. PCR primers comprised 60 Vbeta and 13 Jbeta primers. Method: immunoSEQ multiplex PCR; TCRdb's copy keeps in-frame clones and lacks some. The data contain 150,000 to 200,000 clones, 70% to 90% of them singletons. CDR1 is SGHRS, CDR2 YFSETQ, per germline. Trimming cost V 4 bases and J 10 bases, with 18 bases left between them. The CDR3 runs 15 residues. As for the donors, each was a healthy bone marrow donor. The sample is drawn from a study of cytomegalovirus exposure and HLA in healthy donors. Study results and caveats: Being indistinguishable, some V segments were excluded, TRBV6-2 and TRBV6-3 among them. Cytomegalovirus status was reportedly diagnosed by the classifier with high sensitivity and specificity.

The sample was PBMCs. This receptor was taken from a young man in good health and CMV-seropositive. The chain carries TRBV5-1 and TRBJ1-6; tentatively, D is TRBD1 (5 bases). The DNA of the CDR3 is TGCGCCAGCAGCGGCGAGGCGGGGAAGGGGTCACCCCTCCACTTT. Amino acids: CASSGEAGKGSPLHF.